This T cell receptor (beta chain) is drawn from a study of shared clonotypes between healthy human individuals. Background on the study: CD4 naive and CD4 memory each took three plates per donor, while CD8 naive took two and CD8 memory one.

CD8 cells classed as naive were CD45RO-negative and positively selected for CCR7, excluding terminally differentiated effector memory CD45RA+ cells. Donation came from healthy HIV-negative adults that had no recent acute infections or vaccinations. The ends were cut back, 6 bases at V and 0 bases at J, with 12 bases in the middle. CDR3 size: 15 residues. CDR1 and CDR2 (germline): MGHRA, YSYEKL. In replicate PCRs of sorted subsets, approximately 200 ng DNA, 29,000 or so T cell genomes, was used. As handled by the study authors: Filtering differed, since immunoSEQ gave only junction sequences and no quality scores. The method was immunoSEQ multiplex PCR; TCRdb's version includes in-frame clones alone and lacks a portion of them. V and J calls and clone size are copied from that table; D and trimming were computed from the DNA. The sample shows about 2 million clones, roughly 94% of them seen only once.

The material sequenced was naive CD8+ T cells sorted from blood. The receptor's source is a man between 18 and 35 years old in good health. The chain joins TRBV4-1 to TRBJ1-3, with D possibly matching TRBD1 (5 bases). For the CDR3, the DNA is TGCGCCAGCAGACAGGACGGGAACTCTGGAAACACCATATATTTT. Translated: CASRQDGNSGNTIYF.